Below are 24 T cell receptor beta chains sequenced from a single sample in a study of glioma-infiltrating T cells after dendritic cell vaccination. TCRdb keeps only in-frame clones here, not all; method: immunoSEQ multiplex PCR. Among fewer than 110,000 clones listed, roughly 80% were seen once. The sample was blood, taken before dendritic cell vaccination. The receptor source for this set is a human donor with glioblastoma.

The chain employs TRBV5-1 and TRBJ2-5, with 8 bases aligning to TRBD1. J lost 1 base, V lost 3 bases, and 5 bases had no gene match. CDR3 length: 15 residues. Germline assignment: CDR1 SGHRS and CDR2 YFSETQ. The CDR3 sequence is CASSSDRGVQETQYF. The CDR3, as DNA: TGCGCCAGCAGCTCAGACAGGGGTGTCCAAGAGACCCAGTACTTC. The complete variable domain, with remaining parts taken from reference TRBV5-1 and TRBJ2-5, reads KAGVTQTPRYLIKTRGQQVTLSCSPISGHRSVSWYQQTPGQGLQFLFEYFSETQRNKGNFPGRFSGRQFSNSRSEMNVSTLELGDSALYLCASSSDRGVQETQYFGPGTRLLVL.

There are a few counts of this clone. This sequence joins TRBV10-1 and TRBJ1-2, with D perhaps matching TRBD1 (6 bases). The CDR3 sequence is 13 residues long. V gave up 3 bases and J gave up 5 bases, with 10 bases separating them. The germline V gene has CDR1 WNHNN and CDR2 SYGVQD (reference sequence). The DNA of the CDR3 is TGCGCCAGCAGTGAAACAGGGACGTATGGCTACACCTTC. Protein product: CASSETGTYGYTF.

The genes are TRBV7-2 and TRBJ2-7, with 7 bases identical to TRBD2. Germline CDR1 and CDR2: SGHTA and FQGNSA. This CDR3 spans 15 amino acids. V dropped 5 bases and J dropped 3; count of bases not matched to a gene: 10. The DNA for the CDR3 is TGTGCCAGCAGCCAGGGTTGGGCGGGGGACTACGAGCAGTACTTC. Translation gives CASSQGWAGDYEQYF. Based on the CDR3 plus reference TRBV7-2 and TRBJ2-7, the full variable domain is GAGVSQSPSNKVTEKGKDVELRCDPISGHTALYWYRQSLGQGLEFLIYFQGNSAPDKSGLPSDRFSAERTGGSVSTLTIQRTQQEDSAVYLCASSQGWAGDYEQYFGPGTRLTVT.

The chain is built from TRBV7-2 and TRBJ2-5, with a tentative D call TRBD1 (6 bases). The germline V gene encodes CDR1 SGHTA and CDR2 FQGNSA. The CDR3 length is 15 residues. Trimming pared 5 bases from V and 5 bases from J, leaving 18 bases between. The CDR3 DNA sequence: TGTGCCAGCAGCCCCCAGGTGGGGGCGCGGGAGACCCAGTACTTC. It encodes CASSPQVGARETQYF.

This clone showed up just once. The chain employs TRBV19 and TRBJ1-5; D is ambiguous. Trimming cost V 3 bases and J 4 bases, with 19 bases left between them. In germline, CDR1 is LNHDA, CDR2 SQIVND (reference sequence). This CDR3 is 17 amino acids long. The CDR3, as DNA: TGTGCCAGTAGTATTGGTTACGGGTCCCGCCTAAATCAGCCCCAGCATTTT. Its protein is CASSIGYGSRLNQPQHF.

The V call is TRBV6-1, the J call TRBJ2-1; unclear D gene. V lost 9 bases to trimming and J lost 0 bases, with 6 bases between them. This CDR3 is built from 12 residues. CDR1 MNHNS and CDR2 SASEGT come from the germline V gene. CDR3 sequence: CASKRSYNEQFF. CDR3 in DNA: TGTGCCAGTAAGCGCTCCTACAATGAGCAGTTCTTC.

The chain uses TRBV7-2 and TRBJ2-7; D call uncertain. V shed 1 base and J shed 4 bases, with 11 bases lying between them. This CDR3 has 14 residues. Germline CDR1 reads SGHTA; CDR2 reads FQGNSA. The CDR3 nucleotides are TGTGCCAGCAGCTTAGTGGCGGCGACGTACGAGCAGTACTTC. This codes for CASSLVAATYEQYF.

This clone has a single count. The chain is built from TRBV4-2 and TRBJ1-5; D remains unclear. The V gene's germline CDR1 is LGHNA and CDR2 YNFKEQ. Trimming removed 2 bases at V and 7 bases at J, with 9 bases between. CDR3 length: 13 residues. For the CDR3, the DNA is TGTGCCAGCAGCCAACTGAGAGGGCAGCCCCAGCATTTT. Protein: CASSQLRGQPQHF.

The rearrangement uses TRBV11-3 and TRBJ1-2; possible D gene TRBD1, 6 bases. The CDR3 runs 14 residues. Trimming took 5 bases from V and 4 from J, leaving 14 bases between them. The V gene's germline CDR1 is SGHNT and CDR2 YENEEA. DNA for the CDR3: TGTGCCAGCAGCCCACGGACAGAAGCCTATGGCTACACCTTC. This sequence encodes CASSPRTEAYGYTF.

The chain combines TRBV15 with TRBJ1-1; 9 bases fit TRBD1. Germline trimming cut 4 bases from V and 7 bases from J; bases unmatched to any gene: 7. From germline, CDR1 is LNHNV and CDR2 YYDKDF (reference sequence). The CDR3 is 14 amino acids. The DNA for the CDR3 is TGTGCCACCAGCAAAGGACAGGGGTGGGTTGAAGCTTTCTTT. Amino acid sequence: CATSKGQGWVEAFF.

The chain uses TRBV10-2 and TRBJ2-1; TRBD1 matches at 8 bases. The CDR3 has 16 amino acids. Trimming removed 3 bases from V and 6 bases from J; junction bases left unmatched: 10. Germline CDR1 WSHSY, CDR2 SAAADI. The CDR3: CASSDDRGLRANEQFF. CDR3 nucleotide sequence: TGCGCCAGCAGTGATGACAGGGGTCTACGGGCCAATGAGCAGTTCTTC.

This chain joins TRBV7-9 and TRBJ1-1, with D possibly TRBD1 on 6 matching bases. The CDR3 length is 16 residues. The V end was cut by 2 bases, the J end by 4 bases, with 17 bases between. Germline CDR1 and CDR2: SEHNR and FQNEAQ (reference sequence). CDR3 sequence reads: CASSLSPRGTGTEAFF. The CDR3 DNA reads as TGTGCCAGCAGCTTATCCCCCAGGGGAACGGGCACTGAAGCTTTCTTT.

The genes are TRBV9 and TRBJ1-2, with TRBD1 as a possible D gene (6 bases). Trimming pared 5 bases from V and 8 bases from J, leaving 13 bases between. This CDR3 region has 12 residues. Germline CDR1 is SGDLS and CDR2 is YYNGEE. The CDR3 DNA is TGTGCCAGCAGAGGGACACCCTTCGGCTACACCTTC. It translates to CASRGTPFGYTF.

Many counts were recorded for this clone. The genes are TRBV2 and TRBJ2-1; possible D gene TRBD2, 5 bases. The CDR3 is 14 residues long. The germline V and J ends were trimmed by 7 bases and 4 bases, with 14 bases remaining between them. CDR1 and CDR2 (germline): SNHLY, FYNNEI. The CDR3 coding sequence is TGTGCCAGCACCCCCCGTCGGGGTTACAATGAGCAGTTCTTC. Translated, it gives CASTPRRGYNEQFF.

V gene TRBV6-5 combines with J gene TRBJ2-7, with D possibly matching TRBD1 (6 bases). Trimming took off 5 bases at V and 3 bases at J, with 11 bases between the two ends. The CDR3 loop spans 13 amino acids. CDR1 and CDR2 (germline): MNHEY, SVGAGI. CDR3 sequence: CASSTGSLYEQYF. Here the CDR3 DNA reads TGTGCCAGCAGTACAGGGTCCCTCTACGAGCAGTACTTC.

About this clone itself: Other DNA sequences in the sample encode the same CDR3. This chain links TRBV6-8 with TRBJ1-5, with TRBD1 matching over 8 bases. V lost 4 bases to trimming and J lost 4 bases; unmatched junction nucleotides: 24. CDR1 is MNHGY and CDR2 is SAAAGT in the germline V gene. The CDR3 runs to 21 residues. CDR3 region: CASSCTPGQVKLNSLNQPQHF. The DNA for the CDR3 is TGTGCCAGCAGTTGTACCCCGGGACAGGTTAAGTTGAATAGCCTAAATCAGCCCCAGCATTTT.

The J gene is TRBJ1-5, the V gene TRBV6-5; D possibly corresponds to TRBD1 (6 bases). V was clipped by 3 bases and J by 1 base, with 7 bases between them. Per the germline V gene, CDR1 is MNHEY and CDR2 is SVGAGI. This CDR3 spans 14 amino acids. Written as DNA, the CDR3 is TGTGCCAGCAGTTATACAGGGAGCAATCAGCCCCAGCATTTT. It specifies CASSYTGSNQPQHF.

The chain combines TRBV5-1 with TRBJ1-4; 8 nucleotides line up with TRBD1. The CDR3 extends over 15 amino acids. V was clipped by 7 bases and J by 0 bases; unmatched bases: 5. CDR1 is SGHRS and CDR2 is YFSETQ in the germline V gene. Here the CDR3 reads CASRDRTATNEKLFF. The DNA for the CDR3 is TGCGCCAGCCGGGACAGGACCGCAACTAATGAAAAACTGTTTTTT.

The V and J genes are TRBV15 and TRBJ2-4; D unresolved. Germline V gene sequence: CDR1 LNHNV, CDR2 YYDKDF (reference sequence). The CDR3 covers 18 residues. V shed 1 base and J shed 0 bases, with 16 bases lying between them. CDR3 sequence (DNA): TGTGCCACCAGCAGAGCTCGAGACAATAGATTAGCCAAAAACATTCAGTACTTC. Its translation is CATSRARDNRLAKNIQYF.

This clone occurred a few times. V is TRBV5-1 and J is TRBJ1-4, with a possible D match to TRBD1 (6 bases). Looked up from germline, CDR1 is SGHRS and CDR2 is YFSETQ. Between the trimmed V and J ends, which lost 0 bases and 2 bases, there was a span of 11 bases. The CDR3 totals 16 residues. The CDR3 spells CASSLAAGGTNEKLFF. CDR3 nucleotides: TGCGCCAGCAGCTTGGCGGCGGGGGGCACTAATGAAAAACTGTTTTTT.

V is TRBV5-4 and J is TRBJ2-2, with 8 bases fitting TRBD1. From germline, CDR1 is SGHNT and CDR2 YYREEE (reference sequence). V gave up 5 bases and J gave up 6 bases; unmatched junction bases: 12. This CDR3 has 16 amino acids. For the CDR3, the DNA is TGTGCCAGCAGACGCCCCGGGACAGGAGGCGCCGGGGAGCTGTTTTTT. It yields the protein CASRRPGTGGAGELFF.

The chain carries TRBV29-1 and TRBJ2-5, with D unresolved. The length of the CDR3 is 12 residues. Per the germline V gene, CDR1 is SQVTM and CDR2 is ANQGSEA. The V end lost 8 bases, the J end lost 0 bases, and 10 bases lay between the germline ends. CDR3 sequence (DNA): TGCAGCTCTATACGGTACCAAGAGACCCAGTACTTC. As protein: CSSIRYQETQYF.

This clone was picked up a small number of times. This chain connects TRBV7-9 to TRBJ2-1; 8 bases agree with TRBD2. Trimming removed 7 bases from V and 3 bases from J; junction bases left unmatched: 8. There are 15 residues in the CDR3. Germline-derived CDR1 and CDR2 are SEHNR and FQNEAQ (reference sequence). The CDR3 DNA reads TGTGCCAGCACGAGCGGGGGCTTTGACTACAATGAGCAGTTCTTC. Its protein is CASTSGGFDYNEQFF.

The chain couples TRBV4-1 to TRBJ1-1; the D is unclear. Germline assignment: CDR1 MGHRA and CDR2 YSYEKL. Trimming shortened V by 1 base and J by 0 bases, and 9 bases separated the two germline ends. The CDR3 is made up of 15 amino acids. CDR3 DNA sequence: TGCGCCAGCAGCCAAGGGCAGTTTATGAACACTGAAGCTTTCTTT. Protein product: CASSQGQFMNTEAFF.